These 20 T cell receptor beta chains were sequenced from one sample in a study of T cell repertoires in cytomegalovirus infection. TCRdb reprocessed the reads via MiXCR and lists one record per CDR3 protein. The data show 200,000 to 250,000 distinct CDR3 sequences, under 25% seen once. Sequencing was done on a sample of CD8+ T cells from PBMCs. The origin of the receptors is a human donor in good health (CMV status not recorded). Some clones in this sample may be carry-over from other donors' samples.

This chain uses TRBV20-1 with TRBJ2-6; 7 bases agree with TRBD2. The CDR3 sequence is 15 residues long. Losses at the gene ends were 6 bases for V and 2 bases for J; bases not matched to a gene: 7. Germline V lookup: CDR1 DFQATT, CDR2 SNEGSKA (reference sequence). Here the CDR3 DNA reads TGCAGTGCCCCTACTCGGGGGGCTGGGGCCAACGTCCTGACTTTC. Encoded protein: CSAPTRGAGANVLTF.

This clonotype was counted many times. The chain uses TRBV12-3 or TRBV12-4 and TRBJ1-2; D remains ambiguous. Trimming removed 6 bases from V and 0 bases from J, with 8 bases in between. This CDR3 has 13 amino acids. CDR3 amino acids: CASSRTANYGYTF. The CDR3 region has the DNA TGTGCCAGCAGCCGGACGGCTAACTATGGCTACACCTTC.

This clonotype was observed many times. The chain joins TRBV7-2 to TRBJ1-5; 11 nucleotides agree with TRBD1. CDR1 and CDR2 from the germline V gene are SGHTA and FQGNSA. The CDR3 length is 17 residues. V lost 1 base and J lost 3; bases outside the gene matches: 5. The CDR3 region is CASSLGPGQGVNQPQHF. The DNA for the CDR3 is TGTGCCAGCAGCTTAGGGCCGGGACAGGGGGTCAATCAGCCCCAGCATTTT. Combining the CDR3 with reference TRBV7-2 and TRBJ1-5 gives the whole variable domain GAGVSQSPSNKVTEKGKDVELRCDPISGHTALYWYRQSLGQGLEFLIYFQGNSAPDKSGLPSDRFSAERTGGSVSTLTIQRTQQEDSAVYLCASSLGPGQGVNQPQHFGDGTRLSIL.

This clonotype was seen many times. The chain couples TRBV28 to TRBJ1-1; D not resolved. With 3 bases removed from V and 1 base from J, the gap between germline ends came to 18 bases. The CDR3 is made up of 17 amino acids. Per germline, CDR1 MDHEN and CDR2 SYDVKM. For the CDR3, the DNA is TGTGCCAGCAGTTTTCCTACTGCCCCCAAAGAGAACACTGAAGCTTTCTTT. Its protein product is CASSFPTAPKENTEAFF.

This clonotype appeared a few times. The chain recombines TRBV2 with TRBJ2-3; D is unresolved. Trimming cost V 3 bases and J 3 bases, with 10 bases left between them. The CDR3 spans 14 residues. Germline V CDR1 and CDR2: SNHLY, FYNNEI. CDR3 sequence: CASSDFDGTDTQYF. CDR3 coding DNA: TGTGCCAGCAGTGACTTCGACGGGACAGATACGCAGTATTTT.

The gene calls are TRBV18 and TRBJ1-5, with TRBD1 as a possible D gene (5 bases). The V and J ends lost 9 bases and 7 bases respectively, with 16 bases between them. Germline V gene data show CDR1 as KGHSH and CDR2 as LQKENI. This CDR3 comprises 13 residues. The CDR3 bases are TGTGCCAGTTCCCCGGGGCAGCCCCAGCCCCAGCATTTT. Encoded protein: CASSPGQPQPQHF.

The genes are TRBV12-3 or TRBV12-4 and TRBJ2-2, with a weak D call TRBD1 (7 bases). The ends were cut back, 6 bases at V and 7 bases at J, with 18 bases in the middle. The CDR3 is made up of 15 amino acids. CDR3 in amino acids: CASSLTPGGLGELFF. For the CDR3, the DNA is TGTGCCAGCAGCTTGACCCCAGGGGGACTCGGGGAGCTGTTTTTT.

In this sample, this clonotype turned up a few times. This chain connects TRBV20-1 to TRBJ1-1; TRBD1 might be the D (6 bases). The CDR3 contains 13 residues. From germline, CDR1 is DFQATT and CDR2 SNEGSKA (reference sequence). Trimming removed 5 bases from V and 1 base from J, with 11 bases in between. The CDR3 here is CSAQEQGNTEAFF. CDR3 DNA sequence: TGCAGTGCTCAGGAACAGGGGAACACTGAAGCTTTCTTT.

This clonotype was detected ten times or more. J is TRBJ2-1 and V is TRBV11-2, with D possibly TRBD2 on 7 matching bases. This CDR3 region has 19 residues. CDR1 and CDR2 (germline): SGHAT, FQNNGV. The V gene lost 5 bases and the J gene lost 8 bases, with 31 bases spanning the gap. CDR3 protein: CASSAWLGGGGALGDEQFF. DNA for the CDR3: TGTGCCAGCAGCGCCTGGTTGGGGGGAGGGGGGGCCCTTGGGGATGAGCAGTTCTTC.

This clonotype was counted a few times. Here the CDR3 reads CASSTRAKLSGANVLTF. As DNA, the CDR3 is TGTGCCAGCAGTACAAGAGCTAAGCTCTCTGGGGCCAACGTCCTGACTTTC. The rearrangement links TRBV28 to TRBJ2-6; D ambiguous. Trimming shortened V by 5 bases and J by 0 bases, and 14 bases separated the two germline ends. Germline assignment: CDR1 MDHEN and CDR2 SYDVKM. The CDR3 has 17 amino acids. The full variable domain, with the rest looked up from reference TRBV28 and TRBJ2-6, is DVKVTQSSRYLVKRTGEKVFLECVQDMDHENMFWYRQDPGLGLRLIYFSYDVKMKEKGDIPEGYSVSREKKERFSLILESASTNQTSMYLCASSTRAKLSGANVLTFGAGSRLTVL.

CDR3 nucleotides: TGTGCCAGCAGTGAAGGGGGACAGGGTTCCTACGAGCAGTACTTC. It is translated as CASSEGGQGSYEQYF. The chain employs TRBV2 and TRBJ2-7, with TRBD1 matching 9 bases. This CDR3 is built from 15 residues. J was trimmed by 1 base and V by 1 base; bases with no gene match: 2. CDR1 and CDR2 from the germline V gene are SNHLY and FYNNEI.

The chain has TRBV13 and TRBJ2-7; TRBD2 might be the D (6 bases). The germline gives CDR1 PRHDT, CDR2 FYEKMQ (reference sequence). V shed 3 bases and J shed 3 bases, with 12 bases lying between them. CDR3 length: 14 amino acids. Here the CDR3 reads CASSLGLGDYEQYF. In DNA form, the CDR3 reads TGTGCCAGCAGCTTGGGACTGGGGGACTACGAGCAGTACTTC. Based on the CDR3 plus reference TRBV13 and TRBJ2-7, the full variable domain is AAGVIQSPRHLIKEKRETATLKCYPIPRHDTVYWYQQGPGQDPQFLISFYEKMQSDKGSIPDRFSAQQFSDYHSELNMSSLELGDSALYFCASSLGLGDYEQYFGPGTRLTVT.

This clonotype was seen a few times. The V call is TRBV12-3 or TRBV12-4, the J call TRBJ2-1, with 12 nucleotides matching TRBD2. V shed 3 bases and J 1 base; nucleotides not matched to a gene: 1. This CDR3 region has 16 residues. In DNA form, the CDR3 reads TGTGCCAGCAGTTTCACTAGCGGGGGGTCCTACAATGAGCAGTTCTTC. Its protein is CASSFTSGGSYNEQFF.

The chain employs TRBV20-1 and TRBJ2-5, with D unresolved. Germline lookup yields CDR1 DFQATT and CDR2 SNEGSKA (reference sequence). V shed 0 bases and J shed 2 bases, with 13 bases lying between them. The CDR3 spans 15 residues. The CDR3 sequence: CSARDPLALQETQYF. The CDR3 DNA follows: TGCAGTGCTAGAGATCCCTTGGCCTTACAAGAGACCCAGTACTTC.

This clonotype was seen ten or more times. The chain uses TRBV7-8 and TRBJ2-3, with 7 bases fitting TRBD2. Germline V gene sequence: CDR1 SGHVS, CDR2 FQNEAQ. This CDR3 is 16 amino acids long. After removal of 4 bases from V and 1 base from J, the junction contained 8 bases not matched to a gene. DNA for the CDR3: TGTGCCAGCAGCTCCGGTGGGGGGGGGGGCACAGATACGCAGTATTTT. This codes for CASSSGGGGGTDTQYF.

This clonotype was detected ten times or more. The rearrangement uses TRBV27 and TRBJ2-1; D perhaps matches TRBD1 (6 bases). This CDR3 region has 13 residues. Trimming took 7 bases from V and 2 from J, leaving 9 bases between them. Germline CDR1 reads MNHEY; CDR2 reads SMNVEV (reference sequence). The CDR3: CASKQGPYNEQFF. CDR3 nucleotides: TGTGCCAGCAAACAGGGCCCCTACAATGAGCAGTTCTTC.

This clonotype showed up just a few times. The rearrangement uses TRBV7-9 and TRBJ2-7; D is possibly TRBD1 (5 bases). The CDR3 is 16 amino acids. Germline V gene sequence: CDR1 SEHNR, CDR2 FQNEAQ (reference sequence). Deletions cut 4 bases from V and 2 bases from J, with 18 bases between. The CDR3 region is CASSSEVRDNPYEQYF. The CDR3 DNA reads as TGTGCCAGCAGCTCTGAAGTCAGGGATAACCCCTACGAGCAGTACTTC. Supplemented by reference TRBV7-9 and TRBJ2-7, the full variable domain reads DTGVSQNPRHKITKRGQNVTFRCDPISEHNRLYWYRQTLGQGPEFLTYFQNEAQLEKSRLLSDRFSAERPKGSFSTLEIQRTEQGDSAMYLCASSSEVRDNPYEQYFGPGTRLTVT.

This clonotype was seen many times. CDR3 in amino acids: CASSTGARGYTF. As DNA, the CDR3 is TGTGCCAGCAGTACCGGGGCGCGTGGCTACACCTTC. This chain links TRBV12-3 or TRBV12-4 with TRBJ1-2, with D tentatively TRBD1 (5 bases). This CDR3 is 12 amino acids long. V dropped 5 bases and J dropped 7 bases, with 11 bases sitting between them.

This clonotype has more than one count but fewer than ten. V is TRBV5-6 and J is TRBJ2-6, with 8 nucleotides matching TRBD2. V was clipped by 9 bases and J by 2 bases; unmatched bases: 7. The CDR3 runs 15 residues. Germline V gene lookup returns CDR1 SGHDT and CDR2 YYEEEE. The CDR3 region has the DNA TGTGCCACCTCGTCCGGGGGGGCTGGGGCCAACGTCCTGACTTTC. Translated: CATSSGGAGANVLTF.

The V call is TRBV27, the J call TRBJ2-7; D gene unclear. V lost 8 bases to trimming and J lost 0 bases, with 17 bases between them. The CDR3 is 15 residues long. The germline gives CDR1 MNHEY, CDR2 SMNVEV (reference sequence). The CDR3 loop reads CASWQSAIHSYEQYF. In nucleotides, the CDR3 is TGTGCCAGCTGGCAGTCGGCGATCCACTCCTACGAGCAGTACTTC.